The T cell receptor beta chain under discussion was sequenced for a study of blood T cell repertoires in COVID-19. For the study at large: COVID-19 samples from acute and convalescent phases originated in the United States, Italy and Spain.

This clone is labeled medium-sized (0.01 to 0.1%). Original handling: Researchers report that nucleated cell counts were estimated from reference gene primer amplification. Sequencing used immunoSEQ multiplex PCR; TCRdb keeps in-frame clones, though not all of them. V, J and clone size are taken as reported in that table, and D and trimming were inferred from the DNA itself. The repertoire includes 190,000 or so clones, about 83% of them detected once, and 0.88% sits in the top ten. CDR3 length: 14 residues. Germline CDR1 SNHLY, CDR2 FYNNEI. V was cut by 5 bases and J by 0 bases, with 9 bases left in between.

This sequence joins TRBV2 and TRBJ2-3, with TRBD2 as a possible D gene (6 bases). The sample comprised peripheral blood. This TCR derives from a woman under 30 who had recovered from COVID-19. The CDR3 region has the DNA TGTGCCAGCAGTCAAAGCGGGAGCACAGATACGCAGTATTTT. Translated: CASSQSGSTDTQYF.